A single sample gave rise to the 5 T cell receptor beta chains below, sequenced in a study of human T cells and chemical hapten exposure. Noted time point: pre-sensitization, week 0. Indicated treatment: therapeutic diphenylcyclopropenone sensitization with weekly scalp DPC. MiXCR, applied by TCRdb to the RACE reads, yields one record per CDR3 protein. The table includes around 100,000 distinct CDR3 sequences, roughly a tenth detected once. The sequencing used whole blood, collected in connection with sensitization to the hapten diphenylcyclopropenone (DPC). These receptors were collected from a woman aged 55 to 70 with alopecia areata. Some clones in this sample may be carry-over from other donors' samples.

This clonotype was detected many times. The chain employs TRBV20-1 and TRBJ1-2; a weak D match, TRBD1 (5 bases). Germline V gene lookup returns CDR1 DFQATT and CDR2 SNEGSKA (reference sequence). The CDR3 has 14 amino acids. Trimming removed 5 bases at V and 5 bases at J, with 18 bases between. The DNA for the CDR3 is TGCAGTGCTCCGACCGGGGCTGGGGGATATGGCTACACCTTC. Amino acid sequence: CSAPTGAGGYGYTF.

This clonotype was observed many times. This sequence joins TRBV7-6 and TRBJ1-1, with a tentative D call TRBD1 (5 bases). Germline V gives CDR1 SGHVS, CDR2 FNYEAQ. Trimming took off 0 bases at V and 1 base at J, with 15 bases between the two ends. CDR3 length: 17 amino acids. CDR3 nucleotide sequence: TGTGCCAGCAGCTTAGCTGTTAGGGGCCGGGGGAACACTGAAGCTTTCTTT. Encoded protein: CASSLAVRGRGNTEAFF.

This clonotype was counted many times. The V gene is TRBV18, the J gene TRBJ2-2; possibly TRBD1 for D (6 bases). This CDR3 is built from 15 residues. Germline lookup yields CDR1 KGHSH and CDR2 LQKENI. Trimming left V 3 bases short and J 3 bases short, with 11 bases between. CDR3 loop: CASSPMGADTGELFF. CDR3 nucleotides: TGTGCCAGCTCACCTATGGGGGCGGACACCGGGGAGCTGTTTTTT.

This clonotype was observed a handful of times. The chain is built from TRBV2 and TRBJ2-7; 10 bases line up with TRBD2. CDR1 is SNHLY and CDR2 is FYNNEI in the germline V gene. V shed 6 bases, J shed 2 bases, and the junction held 1 base outside the gene matches. The CDR3 is made up of 13 amino acids. The CDR3 loop reads CASRLAGTYEQYF. The CDR3 DNA reads as TGTGCCAGCAGACTAGCGGGGACCTACGAGCAGTACTTC.

The DNA of the CDR3 is TGTGCCAGCAGTTTAGGGCAGGTACACTACAATGAGCAGTTCTTC. This codes for CASSLGQVHYNEQFF. The chain has TRBV27 and TRBJ2-1, with no clear D. The V gene lost 2 bases and the J gene lost 3 bases, with 11 bases spanning the gap. CDR1 and CDR2 (germline): MNHEY, SMNVEV (reference sequence). This CDR3 comprises 15 residues.